This TCR beta chain comes out of a study of T cells after posttransplantation cyclophosphamide. Study-wide points: After PTCy, TRB diversity resembled that of CNI/methotrexate controls. Donor CD8+ memory clones often dominated recipient blood repertoires at later times. Blood and skin or GI T cell repertoires showed limited TRB overlap.

As regards this clone: Its target is not known.

The V end lost 2 bases, the J end lost 2 bases, and 10 bases lay between the germline ends. This CDR3 contains 15 residues. CDR1 is KGHSH, CDR2 LQKENI, per germline. The naive gate required viable CD3+CD4+ or CD3+CD8+ cells with CCR7+CD45RA+CD45RO-CD95-CD27+CD28+ phenotype. On the day of bone marrow donation, the related graft donor provided peripheral blood. Repertoires were generated with immunoSEQ multiplex PCR, while TCRdb's copy carries only in-frame clones and drops some. Here the sample spans approximately 28,000 clones, 90% to 95% being singletons. J is TRBJ1-5 and V is TRBV18; D ambiguous. Input material: naive CD4+ T cells sorted from PBMCs. This TCR was sampled from an older woman in good health, CMV-negative, and a related stem cell transplant donor. CDR3 loop: CASSPVPGGNQPQHF. The DNA for the CDR3 is TGTGCCAGCTCACCAGTGCCCGGTGGCAATCAGCCCCAGCATTTT.